This T cell receptor (beta chain) was captured by sequencing in a study of cytomegalovirus exposure and HLA in healthy donors. CDR3 length: 21 residues. Trimming pared 2 bases from V and 2 bases from J, leaving 30 bases between. Germline V CDR1 and CDR2: WNHNN, SYGVQD (reference sequence). PCR was performed using 60 Vbeta and 13 Jbeta primers. TCRdb keeps only in-frame clones here, not all; method: immunoSEQ multiplex PCR. In the table there are around 130,000 clones, about three quarters of which are singletons. Sequenced input: PBMCs. This chain joins TRBV10-1 and TRBJ1-1, with D possibly TRBD1 on 5 matching bases. The TCR originated in a human donor in good health. DNA for the CDR3: TGCGCCAGCAGTGAGGTCTTGCGCTGTCGGGGGATGCGACTATTAAACACTGAAGCTTTCTTT. This sequence encodes CASSEVLRCRGMRLLNTEAFF.